The clone carrying this T cell receptor beta chain has only a few counts. This entry belongs to a study of blood T cells in healthy people across ages. The second PCR ran about 6 to 12 cycles with a sample-barcoded 5' primer and J-beta primers. Every cDNA molecule bore a tag from a template-switch adaptor containing 12 random nucleotides. One entry per CDR3 protein, called by TCRdb with MiXCR from the 5' RACE reads. The sample contains about 1.7 million distinct CDR3 sequences, roughly 27% of which appear only once. V was pared by 5 bases and J by 1 base, with 3 bases of the junction left unmatched. Germline assignment: CDR1 SGHTA and CDR2 FQGNSA. This CDR3 is built from 16 residues.

The TCR comes from a woman between 25 and 40 years old in good health. Material for sequencing was blood. The genes are TRBV7-2 and TRBJ2-5; 14 bases align to TRBD2. The CDR3 protein is CASSDGLAGGQETQYF. The CDR3 DNA is TGTGCCAGCAGCGACGGACTAGCGGGAGGCCAAGAGACCCAGTACTTC.